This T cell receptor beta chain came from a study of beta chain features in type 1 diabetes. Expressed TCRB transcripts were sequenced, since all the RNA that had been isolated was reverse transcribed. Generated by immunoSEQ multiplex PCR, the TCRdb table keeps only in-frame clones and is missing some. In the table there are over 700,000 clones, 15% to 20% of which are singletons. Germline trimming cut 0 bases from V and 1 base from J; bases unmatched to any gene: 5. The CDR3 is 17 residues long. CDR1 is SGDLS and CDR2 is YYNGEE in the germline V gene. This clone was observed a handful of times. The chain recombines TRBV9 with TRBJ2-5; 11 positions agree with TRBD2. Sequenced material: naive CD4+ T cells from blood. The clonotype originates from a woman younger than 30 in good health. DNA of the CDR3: TGTGCCAGCAGCGTAGGGGTAGCGGGAGGGCCCCAAGAGACCCAGTACTTC. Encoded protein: CASSVGVAGGPQETQYF.